A single sample gave rise to the 5 T cell receptor beta chains below, sequenced in a study of read filtering for tumor transcriptome and immune sequencing. The library was built from about 370 ng RNA with molecular barcoded adaptors for alpha/delta and beta/gamma chains. Each CDR3 protein gets one entry after TCRdb re-called the reads with MiXCR. The profile covers 35,000 to 50,000 distinct CDR3 sequences, with around 20% appearing a single time and roughly two fifths taken by the ten largest. Sequencing input: a population of CD138-negative cells sorted from bone marrow. The receptors here all came from a donor over 35 with multiple myeloma.

As regards this clonotype: Sequence at one end of the junction differs from germline and may be a read error. The rearrangement joins TRBV3-1 to TRBJ2-5; D is perhaps TRBD1 (7 bases). This CDR3 is built from 13 residues. The V gene's germline CDR1 is LGHDT and CDR2 YNNKEL (reference sequence). In DNA form, the CDR3 reads TGTGCCATCAGCCAGGACAGGATCGGGACTCAGTACTTC. Translated, it gives CAISQDRIGTQYF.

This clonotype showed up just a few times. This sequence may be a read error, since a much larger clone differs from it by one base. This chain uses TRBV29-1 with TRBJ2-5; perhaps TRBD2 as D (5 bases). Germline V CDR1 and CDR2: SQVTM, ANQGSEA. The CDR3 has 12 residues. The CDR3 nucleotides read TGCAGCGGGGGTGGAATGGGAGAGACCCGGTACTTC. Encoded protein: CSGGGMGETRYF.

Comment on this clonotype: Possible read error: a much larger clone is one base away. The V gene is TRBV6-5, the J gene TRBJ2-5; 9 positions match TRBD2. Germline lookup yields CDR1 MNHEY and CDR2 SVGAGI. Trimming took 5 bases from V and 2 from J; bases not matched to a gene: 6. The CDR3 contains 15 residues. CDR3 region: CASSPGTSRQETQYF. The DNA for the CDR3 is TGTGCCAGCAGTCCGGGGACTAGCAGGCAAGAGACCCAGTACTTC.

This chain joins TRBV20-1 and TRBJ2-7; D tentatively reads TRBD1 or TRBD2 (5 bases each). The CDR3 runs to 15 residues. Germline V gene data show CDR1 as DFQATT and CDR2 as SNEGSKA (reference sequence). Trimming took off 0 bases at V and 3 bases at J, with 15 bases between the two ends. The CDR3 loop reads CSARDLEGRSYEQYF. The CDR3 coding sequence is TGCAGTGCTAGAGATTTAGAGGGACGGAGCTACGAGCAGTACTTC.

This clonotype was counted many times. The rearrangement links TRBV2 to TRBJ1-5; D is ambiguous. V lost 8 bases, J lost 2 bases, and 10 bases lay in between. Germline CDR1 SNHLY, CDR2 FYNNEI. The CDR3 is 13 amino acids. DNA for the CDR3: TGTGCCAGCTCGGGTTACGGCAATCAGCCCCAGCATTTT. Its protein is CASSGYGNQPQHF.